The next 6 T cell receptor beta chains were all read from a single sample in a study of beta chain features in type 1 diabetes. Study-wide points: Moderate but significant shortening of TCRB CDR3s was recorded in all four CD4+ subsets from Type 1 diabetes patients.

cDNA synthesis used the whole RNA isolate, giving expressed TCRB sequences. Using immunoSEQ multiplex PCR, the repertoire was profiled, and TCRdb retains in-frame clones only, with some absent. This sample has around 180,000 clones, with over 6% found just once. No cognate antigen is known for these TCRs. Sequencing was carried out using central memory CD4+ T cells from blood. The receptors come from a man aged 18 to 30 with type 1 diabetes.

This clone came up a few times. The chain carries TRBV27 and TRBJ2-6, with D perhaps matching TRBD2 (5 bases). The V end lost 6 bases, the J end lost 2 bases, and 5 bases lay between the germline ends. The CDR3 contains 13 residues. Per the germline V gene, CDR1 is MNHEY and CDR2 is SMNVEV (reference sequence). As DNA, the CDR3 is TGTGCCAGCAGCGGGGCTGGGGCCAACGTCCTGACTTTC. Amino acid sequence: CASSGAGANVLTF.

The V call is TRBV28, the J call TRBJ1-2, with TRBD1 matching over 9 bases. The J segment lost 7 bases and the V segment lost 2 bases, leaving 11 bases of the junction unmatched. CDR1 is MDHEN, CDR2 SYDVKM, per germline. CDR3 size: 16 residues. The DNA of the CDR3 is TGTGCCAGCAGTTTAGTAAGCCTCGAACAGGGGGCTGGCTACACCTTC. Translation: CASSLVSLEQGAGYTF.

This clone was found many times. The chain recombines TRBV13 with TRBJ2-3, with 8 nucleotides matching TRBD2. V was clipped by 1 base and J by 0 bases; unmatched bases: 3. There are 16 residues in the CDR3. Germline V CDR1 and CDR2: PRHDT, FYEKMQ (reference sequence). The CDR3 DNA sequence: TGTGCCAGCAGCTTAGTAGCGGGGAGAAGCACAGATACGCAGTATTTT. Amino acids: CASSLVAGRSTDTQYF. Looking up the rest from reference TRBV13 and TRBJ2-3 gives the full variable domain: AAGVIQSPRHLIKEKRETATLKCYPIPRHDTVYWYQQGPGQDPQFLISFYEKMQSDKGSIPDRFSAQQFSDYHSELNMSSLELGDSALYFCASSLVAGRSTDTQYFGPGTRLTVL.

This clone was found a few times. The CDR3 region is CASSSPRTGRDQPQHF. The CDR3 DNA follows: TGTGCCAGTAGTAGTCCCCGGACAGGCCGCGATCAGCCCCAGCATTTT. The gene calls are TRBV19 and TRBJ1-5; TRBD1 aligns across 7 bases. Germline loops: CDR1 LNHDA, CDR2 SQIVND (reference sequence). Losses at the gene ends were 4 bases for V and 5 bases for J; bases not matched to a gene: 11. CDR3 size: 16 residues.

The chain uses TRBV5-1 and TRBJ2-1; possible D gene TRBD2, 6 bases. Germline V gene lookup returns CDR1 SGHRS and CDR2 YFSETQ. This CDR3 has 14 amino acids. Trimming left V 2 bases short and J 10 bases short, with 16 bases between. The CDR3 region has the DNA TGCGCCAGCAGCTTTAACAGGCCGGGGGAAGAGCAGTTCTTC. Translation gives CASSFNRPGEEQFF.

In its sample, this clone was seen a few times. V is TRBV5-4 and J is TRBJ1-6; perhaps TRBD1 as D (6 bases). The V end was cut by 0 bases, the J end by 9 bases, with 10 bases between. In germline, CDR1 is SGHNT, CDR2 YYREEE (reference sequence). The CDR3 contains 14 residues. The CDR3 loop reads CASSLAGETSPLHF. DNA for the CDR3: TGTGCCAGCAGCTTGGCAGGGGAGACTTCACCCCTCCACTTT. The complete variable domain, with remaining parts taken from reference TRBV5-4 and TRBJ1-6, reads ETGVTQSPTHLIKTRGQQVTLRCSSQSGHNTVSWYQQALGQGPQFIFQYYREEENGRGNFPPRFSGLQFPNYSSELNVNALELDDSALYLCASSLAGETSPLHFGNGTRLTVT.